The source of this TCR beta chain is a study of shared clonotypes between healthy human individuals. Per germline, CDR1 MDHEN and CDR2 SYDVKM. This CDR3 contains 17 residues. With V trimmed by 2 bases and J by 3 bases, 11 bases remained unmatched. Only Caucasian adults living in Nashville, Tennessee served as donors. CD4+ cell separation produced CD45RA+ naive and CD45RA-negative memory subsets. Each replicate PCR on the sorted subsets used 150 to 200 ng DNA (around 30,000 T cell genomes). Sequenced by immunoSEQ multiplex PCR; TCRdb stores in-frame clones only, minus some. The table lists about 2.5 million clones, 92% of them singletons.

This receptor was obtained from a man younger than 35 in good health. Some clones in this sample may be carry-over from other donors' samples. The J gene is TRBJ2-7, the V gene TRBV28; 9 nucleotides line up with TRBD2. Sequences were obtained from naive CD4+ T cells from PBMCs. Subset in this sample: CD45RA+ positively selected. CDR3 nucleotides: TGTGCCAGCAGTTTAATCCTAGATAGCGGGGGAAACTACGAGCAGTACTTC. Its translation: CASSLILDSGGNYEQYF.